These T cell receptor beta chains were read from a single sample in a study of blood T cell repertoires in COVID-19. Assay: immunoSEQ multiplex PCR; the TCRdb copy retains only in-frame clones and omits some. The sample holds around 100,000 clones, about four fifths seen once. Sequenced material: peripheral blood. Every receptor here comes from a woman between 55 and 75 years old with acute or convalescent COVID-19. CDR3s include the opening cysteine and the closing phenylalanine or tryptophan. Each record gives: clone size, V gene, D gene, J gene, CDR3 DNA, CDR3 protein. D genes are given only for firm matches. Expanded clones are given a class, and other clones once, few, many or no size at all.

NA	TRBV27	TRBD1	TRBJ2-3	TGTGCCAGCAGTTTACTTCCGGGACAGGGTACAGATACGCAGTATTTT	CASSLLPGQGTDTQYF
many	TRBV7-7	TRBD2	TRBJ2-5	TGTGCCAGCAGCGCAGTCACTAGCGGGGGGGCCGCGACCCAGTACTTC	CASSAVTSGGAATQYF
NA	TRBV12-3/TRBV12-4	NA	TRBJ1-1	TGTGCCAGCGGCCTTCTGGCTGAAGCTTTCTTT	CASGLLAEAFF
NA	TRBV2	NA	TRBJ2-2	TGTGCCAGCAGTACCCACGGCGGGGAGCTGTTTTTT	CASSTHGGELFF
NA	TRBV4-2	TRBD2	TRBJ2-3	TGTGCCAGCAGCCAACAACCGGGACTAGCGGGGTACACAGATACGCAGTATTTT	CASSQQPGLAGYTDTQYF
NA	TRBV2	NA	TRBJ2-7	TGTGCCAGCACCCTGGGACTCCCGGCAGCCGAGCAGTACTTC	CASTLGLPAAEQYF
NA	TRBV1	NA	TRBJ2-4	TGCACCAGCAGCCAAAAAGCGGGGGTGGACATTCAGTACTTC	CTSSQKAGVDIQYF
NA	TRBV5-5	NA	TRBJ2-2	TGTGCCAGCAGCATTACCCTGACAGGCCTTAGAGCCGGGGAGCTGTTTTTT	CASSITLTGLRAGELFF
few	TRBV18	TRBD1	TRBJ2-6	TGTGCCAGCCGGATGACAGGGCCTCTTTTGGGGGCCAACGTCCTGACTTTC	CASRMTGPLLGANVLTF
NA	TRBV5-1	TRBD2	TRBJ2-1	TGCGCCAGCAGCTTGTGGGGGGAGCGGGGCGATGAGCAGTTCTTC	CASSLWGERGDEQFF
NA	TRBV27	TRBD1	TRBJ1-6	TGTGCCAGCAGTCCGGGACAGGGGGCCGGATCACCCCTCCACTTT	CASSPGQGAGSPLHF